This is a list of T cell receptor beta chains from one sample in a study of T cells expressing NK-cell markers. TCRdb reanalyzed the 5' RACE reads and collapses them to one entry per CDR3 protein, without DNA. In all, the sample yields about 260,000 distinct CDR3 sequences. The material sequenced was blood T cells: a sorted CD56 or NKG2C T cell subset, CD4+ or CD8+ T cells, or bulk PBMC T cells (not recorded which). These receptors came from a man between 18 and 35 years old in good health. Each CDR3 is given with its conserved first and last residue.

>TRBJ2-1|TRBV10-3
CAISGREGLDNEQFF
>TRBJ1-1|TRBV3-1
CASSQGQTLGDTEAFF
>TRBJ1-5|TRBV6-5
CASSSSGQYNQPQHF
>TRBJ2-2|TRBV20-1
CSARPRGGTGELFF
>TRBJ1-4|TRBV2
CASRRGGNNEKLFF
>TRBJ2-2|TRBV14
CASSSRSSRTGGELFF
>TRBJ2-1|TRBV28
CASTSTSGSRGEQFF
>TRBJ2-1|TRBV20-1
CRPIPGTSRRSSYNEQFF
>TRBJ1-1|TRBV6-6
CASRTQGFEAFF
>TRBJ1-5|TRBV20-1
CSASLQGLSNQPQHF
>TRBJ2-1|TRBV18
CASSHRGNEQFF
>TRBJ2-2|TRBV12-3/TRBV12-4
CASSLDLSGANTGELFF
>TRBJ2-7|TRBV20-1
CSAKNLRSYEQYF
>TRBJ2-1|TRBV25-1
CASSEAQGSRNEQFF
>TRBJ2-5|TRBV6-1
CASMTSGSSKTQYF
>TRBJ2-5|TRBV20-1
CSVGGAGETQYF
>TRBJ1-1|TRBV20-1
CSAKDRGGTEAFF
>TRBJ1-1|TRBV29-1
CSVERLLNTEAFF
>TRBJ2-1|TRBV12-3/TRBV12-4
CASSRTLSGRGGDEQFF
>TRBJ1-1|TRBV29-1
CSVGTGPMEAFF
>TRBJ2-1|TRBV4-1
CASSQDVIVQFF
>TRBJ2-2|TRBV24-1
CATKTTSNTGELFF
>TRBJ2-3|TRBV20-1
CSARDTRGADTQYF
>TRBJ2-2|TRBV6-5
CASSYPNRIAGELFF
>TRBJ2-5|TRBV3-1
CASSQRTGRETQYF
>TRBJ2-3|TRBV10-3
CAITRDSSTDTQYF
>TRBJ2-2|TRBV11-2
CASSLRASGGELFF
>TRBJ2-2|TRBV29-1
CSVGWLGARELFF
>TRBJ2-6|TRBV12-3/TRBV12-4
CASILTGQGANVLTF
>TRBJ2-3|TRBV11-2
CASSSQAGVLADTQYF
>TRBJ2-1|TRBV7-9
CASSEFYDYNEQFF